This TCR beta chain is from a study of blood T cell repertoires in COVID-19. Turning to the study itself: The United States, Italy and Spain were the sources of the acute and convalescent COVID-19 samples. Sources were T cells, B-cell-depleted T cells, or PBMCs; the material itself was cDNA or gDNA.

Cohort allocation depended upon clinical history that participants reported. CDR3 length equals 13 residues. The V and J ends lost 3 bases and 5 bases, in that order; junction bases with no gene match: 1. Measured with immunoSEQ multiplex PCR; TCRdb has only the in-frame clones, and not every one. Among approximately 240,000 clones listed, 87% were seen once. The source of this sequence is a woman aged 25-40 years with acute COVID-19. What was sequenced was PBMCs or T cells enriched from blood (not recorded which). The V call is TRBV12-3 or TRBV12-4, the J call TRBJ1-1; 9 nucleotides agree with TRBD1. The CDR3 loop is CASSFGQGTEAFF. Here the CDR3 DNA reads TGTGCCAGCAGTTTCGGACAGGGGACTGAAGCTTTCTTT.